One and the same sample provided the 30 T cell receptor beta chains below, sequenced in a study of T cells after yellow fever vaccination. TCRdb reprocessed the 5' RACE reads with MiXCR, giving one entry per CDR3 protein. The sample yields about 400,000 distinct CDR3 sequences, about 6.2% seen once. The source material was PBMCs, sampled 5 days after the yellow fever booster vaccination. These receptors originate from a man aged 25-45 years who received the YFV17D yellow fever vaccine.

There are a few counts of this clonotype. The chain links TRBV6-5 to TRBJ2-5; 7 positions agree with TRBD2. The CDR3 is 13 residues long. After removal of 0 bases from V and 7 bases from J, the junction contained 2 bases not matched to a gene. In germline, CDR1 is MNHEY, CDR2 SVGAGI. CDR3 loop: CASSYSREGTQYF. The CDR3 DNA reads TGTGCCAGCAGTTACTCAAGGGAGGGGACCCAGTACTTC.

This clonotype was observed a few times. This chain connects TRBV6-2 or TRBV6-3 to TRBJ2-1, with a possible D match to TRBD2 (6 bases). Germline V gene sequence: CDR1 MNHEY, CDR2 SVGEGT. The length of the CDR3 is 12 residues. Trimming removed 4 bases from V and 9 bases from J, with 10 bases in between. CDR3 bases: TGTGCCAGCAGTTCTGTGGGACTTGAGCAGTTCTTC. Amino acids: CASSSVGLEQFF.

This clonotype was detected many times. The V gene is TRBV7-9, the J gene TRBJ2-7, with D unresolved. Looked up from germline, CDR1 is SEHNR and CDR2 is FQNEAQ (reference sequence). This CDR3 has 12 amino acids. V was shortened by 2 bases and J by 3 bases, with 5 bases between the two germline ends. The CDR3 DNA reads as TGTGCCAGCAGCTTAACTAACTACGAGCAGTACTTC. Translation: CASSLTNYEQYF. The full variable domain, its missing parts supplied by reference TRBV7-9 and TRBJ2-7, is DTGVSQNPRHKITKRGQNVTFRCDPISEHNRLYWYRQTLGQGPEFLTYFQNEAQLEKSRLLSDRFSAERPKGSFSTLEIQRTEQGDSAMYLCASSLTNYEQYFGPGTRLTVT.

At least ten counts were recorded for this clonotype. The chain links TRBV28 to TRBJ2-7, with D possibly TRBD1 on 6 matching bases. CDR3 length: 14 residues. V lost 2 bases and J 0 bases, leaving 8 bases between the germline ends. In germline, CDR1 is MDHEN, CDR2 SYDVKM. DNA of the CDR3: TGTGCCAGCAGTTTAGGGGGCGTCTCCTACGAGCAGTACTTC. Translating it yields CASSLGGVSYEQYF. The entire variable domain, with the rest obtained from reference TRBV28 and TRBJ2-7, is as follows: DVKVTQSSRYLVKRTGEKVFLECVQDMDHENMFWYRQDPGLGLRLIYFSYDVKMKEKGDIPEGYSVSREKKERFSLILESASTNQTSMYLCASSLGGVSYEQYFGPGTRLTVT.

The chain employs TRBV20-1 and TRBJ2-1, with 7 positions matching TRBD2. Germline loops: CDR1 DFQATT, CDR2 SNEGSKA (reference sequence). This CDR3 comprises 16 residues. This chain's CDR3 is CCGSGASSSSYNEQFF. The CDR3 coding sequence is TGCTGCGGGAGTGGAGCATCCTCGAGCTCCTACAATGAGCAGTTCTTC.

The V and J genes are TRBV20-1 and TRBJ2-1, with 12 bases matching TRBD2. The CDR3 is made up of 14 amino acids. V lost 6 bases and J lost 8; bases outside the gene matches: 8. Germline assignment: CDR1 DFQATT and CDR2 SNEGSKA (reference sequence). Written as DNA, the CDR3 is TGCAGTGCCAGAAGACTAGCGGGGGAGTATGAGCAGTTCTTC. Amino acid sequence: CSARRLAGEYEQFF.

With respect to this clonotype: With a much larger clone just one base away, this may be a read error. The genes are TRBV7-2 and TRBJ2-2, with D tentatively TRBD2 (6 bases). CDR3 length equals 14 residues. The germline V gene has CDR1 SGHTA and CDR2 FQGNSA. CDR3 sequence: CARDVAENTGVLFF. CDR3 sequence (DNA): TGTGCCAGAGACGTAGCGGAGAACACCGGGGTGCTGTTTTTT. The full variable domain, its missing parts supplied by reference TRBV7-2 and TRBJ2-2, is GAGVSQSPSNKVTEKGKDVELRCDPISGHTALYWYRQSLGQGLEFLIYFQGNSAPDKSGLPSDRFSAERTGGSVSTLTIQRTQQEDSAVYLCARDVAENTGVLFFGEGSRLTVL.

The DNA for the CDR3 is TGCAGCGTTGGGGAGATTGGGGAGCAGTACTTC. It yields the protein CSVGEIGEQYF. The chain couples TRBV29-1 to TRBJ2-7; tentative D call: TRBD2 (5 bases). V was clipped by 4 bases and J by 7 bases, with 11 bases between them. The V gene's germline CDR1 is SQVTM and CDR2 ANQGSEA. The CDR3 runs 11 residues.

This clonotype was counted ten times or more. The V and J genes are TRBV12-3 or TRBV12-4 and TRBJ1-3; D remains unclear. CDR3 length equals 12 residues. Trimming pared 7 bases from V and 2 bases from J, leaving 6 bases between. CDR3: CASKVAGNTIYF. The CDR3 nucleotides are TGTGCCAGCAAGGTTGCTGGAAACACCATATATTTT.

The genes are TRBV9 and TRBJ2-3, with TRBD2 identical over 11 bases. The CDR3 runs 16 residues. CDR1 SGDLS and CDR2 YYNGEE come from the germline V gene. J was trimmed by 4 bases and V by 2 bases; bases with no gene match: 6. The CDR3 DNA is TGTGCCAGCAGCGTCCGACTAGCGGGACCCTCAGATACGCAGTATTTT. Protein sequence: CASSVRLAGPSDTQYF.

This clonotype was seen at least ten times. V is TRBV12-3 or TRBV12-4 and J is TRBJ1-4; no clear D gene. V lost 7 bases to trimming and J lost 10 bases, with 16 bases between them. The CDR3 contains 13 residues. The CDR3 sequence: CASTVLGSGKLFF. The CDR3 DNA follows: TGTGCCAGCACGGTCCTTGGGTCTGGAAAACTGTTTTTT.

The table lists this clonotype with a few counts. This chain joins TRBV4-2 and TRBJ2-5; weak D call: TRBD2 (5 bases). Looked up from germline, CDR1 is LGHNA and CDR2 is YNFKEQ. V was trimmed by 0 bases and J by 4 bases, leaving 12 bases between them. The CDR3 extends over 15 amino acids. CDR3: CASSQERVSGETQYF. CDR3 in DNA: TGTGCCAGCAGCCAAGAGAGGGTATCCGGAGAGACCCAGTACTTC.

This clonotype has only a few counts. J is TRBJ2-7 and V is TRBV29-1; D gene ambiguous. Germline values: CDR1 SQVTM, CDR2 ANQGSEA. Trimming pared 4 bases from V and 1 base from J, leaving 8 bases between. This CDR3 is 12 amino acids long. DNA for the CDR3: TGCAGCGTTGGGATCAGGTCCTACGAGCAGTACTTC. This gives the protein CSVGIRSYEQYF.

This clonotype was observed many times. V usage is TRBV7-2 and J usage is TRBJ2-1; D is undetermined. The V end lost 2 bases, the J end lost 8 bases, and 10 bases lay between the germline ends. The CDR3 totals 13 residues. CDR1 and CDR2 from the germline V gene are SGHTA and FQGNSA. CDR3 loop: CASSLMSWDEQFF. CDR3 DNA: TGTGCCAGCAGCTTAATGTCCTGGGATGAGCAGTTCTTC.

This clonotype was seen a handful of times. The V and J genes are TRBV28 and TRBJ2-1; 11 bases map to TRBD2. The CDR3 sequence is 16 residues long. V lost 5 bases, J lost 4 bases, and 7 bases stayed unmatched. The germline gives CDR1 MDHEN, CDR2 SYDVKM. CDR3 DNA: TGTGCCAGCAGTAGCGGGACTAGCGGAAATTACAATGAGCAGTTCTTC. Translated, it gives CASSSGTSGNYNEQFF.

The gene calls are TRBV7-9 and TRBJ2-1; D not resolved. The CDR3 runs 17 residues. Germline CDR1 and CDR2: SEHNR and FQNEAQ (reference sequence). V lost 6 bases and J lost 8, with 26 bases in between. The CDR3 reads CASSFQRHIIPGYEQFF. The CDR3 DNA sequence: TGTGCCAGCAGTTTCCAACGGCATATAATCCCCGGTTATGAGCAGTTCTTC.

This clonotype was seen only a few times. The V gene is TRBV29-1, the J gene TRBJ2-4; 7 nucleotides agree with TRBD1. This CDR3 comprises 17 residues. Trimming removed 7 bases from V and 0 bases from J; junction bases left unmatched: 15. Per the germline V gene, CDR1 is SQVTM and CDR2 is ANQGSEA. CDR3 nucleotides: TGCAGCGCCTGGGACAGCTTAGGGGCTCTAGCCAAAAACATTCAGTACTTC. Amino acids: CSAWDSLGALAKNIQYF.

This clonotype showed up many times. The rearrangement uses TRBV7-2 and TRBJ1-2, with 8 positions matching TRBD1. V lost 5 bases to trimming and J lost 3 bases; unmatched junction nucleotides: 8. From germline, CDR1 is SGHTA and CDR2 FQGNSA. The CDR3 is 15 amino acids. CDR3 sequence reads: CASSARAGGDYGYTF. The CDR3 DNA follows: TGTGCCAGCAGCGCAAGGGCAGGGGGCGACTATGGCTACACCTTC. Full variable domain (outside the CDR3, taken from reference TRBV7-2 and TRBJ1-2): GAGVSQSPSNKVTEKGKDVELRCDPISGHTALYWYRQSLGQGLEFLIYFQGNSAPDKSGLPSDRFSAERTGGSVSTLTIQRTQQEDSAVYLCASSARAGGDYGYTFGSGTRLTVV.

This clonotype was seen more than once but under ten times. J is TRBJ2-1 and V is TRBV5-6; 8 bases map to TRBD1. The V segment lost 4 bases and the J segment 8 bases; nucleotides outside the gene matches: 2. The CDR3 runs 12 residues. The germline V gene has CDR1 SGHDT and CDR2 YYEEEE. The CDR3 is CASSRDRHEQFF. The CDR3 coding sequence is TGTGCCAGCAGCCGGGACAGGCATGAGCAGTTCTTC.

The genes are TRBV3-1 and TRBJ2-2, with 11 bases lining up with TRBD1. Germline-derived CDR1 and CDR2 are LGHDT and YNNKEL (reference sequence). The V segment lost 3 bases and the J segment 5 bases; nucleotides outside the gene matches: 5. CDR3 length equals 16 residues. In nucleotides, the CDR3 is TGTGCCAGCAGCCATCGGACAGGGGGCCGGACCGGGGAGCTGTTTTTT. Amino acids: CASSHRTGGRTGELFF.

Only a few counts were recorded for this clonotype. V is TRBV5-4 and J is TRBJ2-7; D unresolved. The CDR3 has 15 amino acids. The ends were cut back, 1 base at V and 3 bases at J, with 14 bases in the middle. Per the germline V gene, CDR1 is SGHNT and CDR2 is YYREEE (reference sequence). The CDR3 here is CASSLSVGSRYEQYF. CDR3 DNA: TGTGCCAGCAGCTTGAGTGTAGGCAGCCGCTACGAGCAGTACTTC.

This clonotype has a handful of counts. CDR3: CASSQSRQGCEQYF. The CDR3 nucleotides are TGCGCCAGCAGTCAATCCCGACAGGGGTGTGAGCAGTACTTC. The V call is TRBV23-1, the J call TRBJ2-7; 8 nucleotides match TRBD1. TRBV23-1 is annotated as an ORF whose role is uncertain. V gave up 0 bases and J gave up 7 bases; unmatched junction bases: 5. This CDR3 spans 14 amino acids.

The rearrangement links TRBV7-8 to TRBJ1-6; TRBD1 matches at 7 bases. With V trimmed by 5 bases and J by 7 bases, 5 bases remained unmatched. This CDR3 region has 14 residues. Germline CDR1 SGHVS, CDR2 FQNEAQ. The CDR3 reads CASSLGQKNSPLHF. The CDR3 DNA reads TGTGCCAGCAGCCTGGGACAGAAAAATTCACCCCTCCACTTT.

The chain joins TRBV27 to TRBJ2-1; D tentatively reads TRBD1 or TRBD2 (6 bases each). This CDR3 region has 13 residues. The germline V gene encodes CDR1 MNHEY and CDR2 SMNVEV (reference sequence). Trimming removed 7 bases from V and 7 bases from J, with 14 bases in between. The CDR3 loop reads CASTRGGGNEQFF. CDR3 nucleotide sequence: TGTGCCAGCACCAGAGGAGGGGGGAATGAGCAGTTCTTC.

This clonotype was seen repeatedly, ten times or more. This rearrangement joins TRBV20-1 to TRBJ2-1; D possibly corresponds to TRBD2 (6 bases). The germline gives CDR1 DFQATT, CDR2 SNEGSKA (reference sequence). V was cut by 1 base and J by 9 bases, with 16 bases left in between. The CDR3 spans 14 residues. The CDR3 DNA reads as TGCAGTGCTAGAGCGGGGGTGCGTGTAACTGAGCAGTTCTTC. Translation: CSARAGVRVTEQFF.

About this clonotype: A read error is the likely source, as a far larger clone sits one nucleotide away. J is TRBJ2-2 and V is TRBV5-6; weak D call: TRBD2 (5 bases). The CDR3 runs 14 residues. Germline-derived CDR1 and CDR2 are SGHDT and YYEEEE. As DNA, the CDR3 is TGTACCAGCAGCTTACGGGGGAACACCGGGGAGCTGTTTTTT. This translates into CTSSLRGNTGELFF.

This chain joins TRBV20-1 and TRBJ2-7, with D perhaps matching TRBD2 (5 bases). CDR3 length: 13 residues. Germline values: CDR1 DFQATT, CDR2 SNEGSKA (reference sequence). Deletions cut 3 bases from V and 0 bases from J, with 9 bases between. This CDR3 reads CSASGVVSYEQYF. The CDR3 DNA is TGCAGTGCTAGCGGGGTCGTCTCCTACGAGCAGTACTTC.

This clonotype was seen more than once but under ten times. The rearrangement links TRBV29-1 to TRBJ2-7; 12 positions agree with TRBD2. V shed 6 bases, J shed 7 bases, and the junction held 7 bases outside the gene matches. The germline gives CDR1 SQVTM, CDR2 ANQGSEA. This CDR3 spans 13 amino acids. The CDR3 spells CSVGTSGYLEQYF. CDR3 bases: TGCAGCGTCGGGACTAGCGGGTATCTAGAGCAGTACTTC.

The chain has TRBV20-1 and TRBJ2-3, with a weak D call TRBD2 (7 bases). Trimming took 3 bases from V and 3 from J, leaving 13 bases between them. The CDR3 runs to 14 residues. Germline CDR1 is DFQATT and CDR2 is SNEGSKA (reference sequence). CDR3 residues: CSASGGAGTDTQYF. CDR3 coding DNA: TGCAGTGCTAGTGGGGGGGCAGGAACAGATACGCAGTATTTT.

This clonotype was observed a handful of times. V gene TRBV20-1 combines with J gene TRBJ1-2; tentatively, D is TRBD1 (5 bases). V lost 6 bases and J lost 4, with 15 bases in between. Germline V gene lookup returns CDR1 DFQATT and CDR2 SNEGSKA (reference sequence). The CDR3 contains 13 residues. The CDR3 reads CSAPTEAFYGYTF. The CDR3 DNA follows: TGCAGTGCACCGACAGAAGCTTTCTATGGCTACACCTTC.